These 28 T cell receptor beta chains originate from one sample sequenced in a study of blood T cell repertoires in COVID-19. The assay was immunoSEQ multiplex PCR, and TCRdb's table has in-frame clones only and misses some. The sample shows fewer than 200,000 clones, roughly 85% of them seen only once. Sequencing input: PBMCs or T cells enriched from blood (not recorded which). Receptors originate from a woman aged 50 to 65 who had recovered from COVID-19.

In DNA, the CDR3 is TGTGTGCGCGTTTTCAACACTGAAGCTTTCTTT. Its translation is CVRVFNTEAFF. The chain combines TRBV19 with TRBJ1-1; D is unresolved. The CDR3 is 11 amino acids. Germline V gene data show CDR1 as LNHDA and CDR2 as SQIVND (reference sequence).

This clone was found a few times. The chain recombines TRBV3-1 (or the pseudogene TRBV3-2) with TRBJ1-3, with D possibly matching TRBD1 (5 bases). Germline-derived CDR1 and CDR2 are LGHDT and YNNKEL (reference sequence). The CDR3 has 15 amino acids. With 2 bases removed from V and 0 bases from J, the gap between germline ends came to 8 bases. CDR3 nucleotide sequence: TGTGCCAGCAGCCAACAGGGATACTCTGGAAACACCATATATTTT. As protein: CASSQQGYSGNTIYF.

The chain couples TRBV4-2 to TRBJ1-5; D is possibly TRBD1 (6 bases). CDR3 length: 17 amino acids. Germline assignment: CDR1 LGHNA and CDR2 YNFKEQ. Trimming left V 2 bases short and J 5 bases short, with 19 bases between. The CDR3 bases are TGTGCCAGCAGCCAAAGAGCGACCCGGGACACAGATCAGCCCCAGCATTTT. Translating it yields CASSQRATRDTDQPQHF.

V and J are TRBV11-3 and TRBJ2-5; D possibly corresponds to TRBD1 (5 bases). CDR1 is SGHNT and CDR2 is YENEEA in the germline V gene. The CDR3 runs to 14 residues. Deletions cut 1 base from V and 4 bases from J, with 10 bases between. CDR3 protein: CASSLAGFGETQYF. DNA for the CDR3: TGTGCCAGCAGCTTAGCAGGGTTTGGAGAGACCCAGTACTTC.

The V gene is TRBV29-1, the J gene TRBJ1-2; D is perhaps TRBD1 (5 bases). In germline, CDR1 is SQVTM, CDR2 ANQGSEA. The ends were cut back, 2 bases at V and 7 bases at J, with 11 bases in the middle. The CDR3 runs 12 residues. The CDR3 loop is CSVEIPRGGYTF. The CDR3 bases are TGCAGCGTTGAAATCCCAAGGGGTGGCTACACCTTC.

V is TRBV30 and J is TRBJ1-6; D may be TRBD1 (6 bases). Germline V gene lookup returns CDR1 GTSNPN and CDR2 SVGIG (reference sequence). With 5 bases removed from V and 10 bases from J, the gap between germline ends came to 15 bases. The CDR3 is 13 residues long. The CDR3 protein is CAWAKYRESPLHF. The CDR3 DNA sequence: TGTGCCTGGGCGAAGTACAGGGAATCACCCCTCCACTTT.

On this clone: At the DNA level, this CDR3 is encoded by other sequences in the same sample as well. This rearrangement joins TRBV15 to TRBJ1-1; D call uncertain. Trimming cost V 3 bases and J 1 base, with 6 bases left between them. This CDR3 has 13 amino acids. Looked up from germline, CDR1 is LNHNV and CDR2 is YYDKDF (reference sequence). The CDR3 DNA reads TGTGCCACCAGCAGGGGAGCGAACACTGAAGCTTTCTTT. Protein sequence: CATSRGANTEAFF.

The rearrangement joins TRBV2 to TRBJ1-1; D uncertain. V lost 6 bases, J lost 1 base, and 6 bases lay in between. Per the germline V gene, CDR1 is SNHLY and CDR2 is FYNNEI. The length of the CDR3 is 12 residues. The CDR3 sequence is CASRTRNTEAFF. DNA for the CDR3: TGTGCCAGCAGAACAAGGAACACTGAAGCTTTCTTT.

The rearrangement links TRBV7-9 to TRBJ2-2; D may be TRBD1 (5 bases). V was clipped by 5 bases and J by 0 bases, with 13 bases between them. The CDR3 runs 16 residues. Germline CDR1 SEHNR, CDR2 FQNEAQ (reference sequence). CDR3: CASSGARAANTGELFF. The CDR3 DNA is TGTGCCAGCAGCGGTGCCAGGGCAGCGAACACCGGGGAGCTGTTTTTT.

The chain uses TRBV11-3 and TRBJ2-5; 7 bases map to TRBD2. V trimming: 7 bases; J trimming: 4 bases; junction bases outside the gene matches: 6. The germline gives CDR1 SGHNT, CDR2 YENEEA. This CDR3 comprises 13 residues. CDR3 sequence reads: CASNSGGRETQYF. In DNA form, the CDR3 reads TGTGCCAGCAACTCGGGGGGTCGAGAGACCCAGTACTTC.

The V and J genes are TRBV11-3 and TRBJ2-2, with TRBD2 as a possible D gene (5 bases). The germline V gene encodes CDR1 SGHNT and CDR2 YENEEA. The CDR3 length is 18 residues. Trimming pared 1 base from V and 7 bases from J, leaving 22 bases between. CDR3 in DNA: TGTGCCAGCAGCTTAGGAGTGGAGTGGGAGACTCCGGACGGGGAGCTGTTTTTT. This sequence encodes CASSLGVEWETPDGELFF.

This chain joins TRBV15 and TRBJ1-6; 8 nucleotides align to TRBD1. This CDR3 is built from 14 residues. Germline lookup yields CDR1 LNHNV and CDR2 YYDKDF (reference sequence). Losses at the gene ends were 5 bases for V and 10 bases for J; bases not matched to a gene: 7. CDR3 amino acids: CATSPGQGSSPLHF. The CDR3 DNA reads TGTGCCACCAGCCCAGGACAGGGAAGCTCACCCCTCCACTTT.

The chain uses TRBV9 and TRBJ1-2; a possible D gene is TRBD1 (6 bases). V was shortened by 4 bases and J by 8 bases, with 21 bases between the two germline ends. Germline V gene data show CDR1 as SGDLS and CDR2 as YYNGEE. The CDR3 length is 15 residues. The CDR3 loop is CASSPYYGQLQGYTF. CDR3 DNA sequence: TGTGCCAGCAGCCCCTACTACGGACAGCTCCAAGGCTACACCTTC. Based on the CDR3 plus reference TRBV9 and TRBJ1-2, the full variable domain is DSGVTQTPKHLITATGQRVTLRCSPRSGDLSVYWYQQSLDQGLQFLIQYYNGEERAKGNILERFSAQQFPDLHSELNLSSLELGDSALYFCASSPYYGQLQGYTFGSGTRLTVV.

The chain recombines TRBV28 with TRBJ1-4; D remains ambiguous. The CDR3 consists of 14 residues. V was pared by 9 bases and J by 7 bases, with 18 bases between. Looked up from germline, CDR1 is MDHEN and CDR2 is SYDVKM. DNA for the CDR3: TGTGCCAGTGCCGGCGGGCCAGCGGGTGAAAAACTGTTTTTT. It encodes CASAGGPAGEKLFF.

The CDR3 DNA follows: TGTGCCAGCAGGGGAGGGGGAACGAACACCGGGGAGCTGTTTTTT. As protein: CASRGGGTNTGELFF. The rearrangement uses TRBV28 and TRBJ2-2, with D possibly TRBD2 on 7 matching bases. The V end lost 6 bases, the J end lost 0 bases, and 11 bases lay between the germline ends. CDR1 MDHEN and CDR2 SYDVKM come from the germline V gene. The CDR3 sequence is 15 residues long.

The CDR3 spells CASSQGTGLAGGQGETQYF. CDR3 in DNA: TGCGCCAGCAGCCAAGGAACGGGACTAGCGGGAGGCCAGGGAGAGACCCAGTACTTC. The chain uses TRBV4-1 and TRBJ2-5; 15 bases map to TRBD2. Germline V gene lookup returns CDR1 MGHRA and CDR2 YSYEKL. The J segment lost 4 bases and the V segment lost 1 base, leaving 10 bases of the junction unmatched. This CDR3 contains 19 residues.

The rearrangement links TRBV18 to TRBJ1-4; 8 bases agree with TRBD1. The V segment lost 5 bases and the J segment 8 bases; nucleotides outside the gene matches: 4. The CDR3 is 13 amino acids. Germline CDR1 KGHSH, CDR2 LQKENI. The CDR3 loop is CASSATGGEKLFF. CDR3 in DNA: TGTGCCAGCTCAGCAACAGGGGGGGAAAAACTGTTTTTT.

V and J are TRBV12-1 and TRBJ2-3; TRBD2 reflects the table's D call only, with no check against the DNA. TRBV12-1 is noted as a pseudogene. The CDR3 spans 16 residues. The chain's CDR3 is CASSYRGAGRGDTQYF. CDR3 bases: TGTGCCAGCAGCTACCGAGGCGCCGGGAGAGGGGATACGCAGTATTTT.

This sequence joins TRBV30 and TRBJ1-5, with 8 bases aligning to TRBD1. V was pared by 4 bases and J by 2 bases, with 4 bases of the junction left unmatched. From germline, CDR1 is GTSNPN and CDR2 SVGIG (reference sequence). The CDR3 consists of 14 residues. The CDR3 loop is CAWTSGQGNQPQHF. CDR3 coding DNA: TGTGCCTGGACGTCGGGACAGGGCAATCAGCCCCAGCATTTT.

This clone was seen a handful of times. The chain recombines TRBV5-1 with TRBJ1-2; D is perhaps TRBD1 (5 bases). The V end was cut by 3 bases, the J end by 13 bases, with 13 bases between. The CDR3 runs 11 residues. Per germline, CDR1 SGHRS and CDR2 YFSETQ. The CDR3 bases are TGCGCCAGCAGCTGGGGGGGACTAAGCACCTTC. This gives the protein CASSWGGLSTF.

The V call is TRBV14, the J call TRBJ1-2; D is unresolved. Trimming took off 1 base at V and 5 bases at J, with 5 bases between the two ends. CDR1 is SGHDN, CDR2 FVKESK, per germline. There are 12 residues in the CDR3. The CDR3 is CASSQAGYGYTF. DNA for the CDR3: TGTGCCAGCAGCCAAGCGGGGTATGGCTACACCTTC. Together with reference TRBV14 and TRBJ1-2, the CDR3 gives the full variable domain: EAGVTQFPSHSVIEKGQTVTLRCDPISGHDNLYWYRRVMGKEIKFLLHFVKESKQDESGMPNNRFLAERTGGTYSTLKVQPAELEDSGVYFCASSQAGYGYTFGSGTRLTVV.

This clone was seen a few times. This chain joins TRBV11-3 and TRBJ2-1, with 8 bases lining up with TRBD2. Trimming at V came to 3 bases and at J to 6 bases, leaving 10 bases not matched to a gene. From germline, CDR1 is SGHNT and CDR2 YENEEA. The length of the CDR3 is 16 residues. This CDR3 reads CASSLGTSGGGNEQFF. CDR3 nucleotide sequence: TGTGCCAGCAGCTTGGGGACTAGTGGAGGGGGCAATGAGCAGTTCTTC.

V usage is TRBV28 and J usage is TRBJ1-3, with no clear D. Germline V gives CDR1 MDHEN, CDR2 SYDVKM. Trimming stripped 6 bases from V and 4 bases from J, with 13 bases between. This CDR3 has 14 amino acids. The CDR3 nucleotides are TGTGCCAGCAGCCCAAGGAGCTACGGAAACACCATATATTTT. This gives the protein CASSPRSYGNTIYF.

The rearrangement joins TRBV4-1 to TRBJ1-5; 7 nucleotides match TRBD1. The CDR3 consists of 15 residues. Germline V gene data show CDR1 as MGHRA and CDR2 as YSYEKL. V lost 6 bases and J lost 0; bases outside the gene matches: 5. CDR3 bases: TGCGCCAGCAGTCTCACAGGGGTTAGCAATCAGCCCCAGCATTTT. Protein sequence: CASSLTGVSNQPQHF.

V and J are TRBV11-3 and TRBJ2-1; 7 bases line up with TRBD2. CDR3 length: 15 residues. Germline assignment: CDR1 SGHNT and CDR2 YENEEA. J gave up 7 bases and V 1 base, and 7 bases lay outside the gene matches. CDR3 region: CASSLGGLGSNEQFF. The CDR3 coding sequence is TGTGCCAGCAGCTTAGGCGGACTAGGCAGTAATGAGCAGTTCTTC.

This sequence joins TRBV5-4 and TRBJ1-5; D is perhaps TRBD1 (6 bases). CDR1 SGHNT and CDR2 YYREEE come from the germline V gene (reference sequence). The length of the CDR3 is 15 residues. V lost 0 bases to trimming and J lost 3 bases, with 10 bases between them. CDR3 sequence: CASSLGGGPNQPQHF. DNA of the CDR3: TGTGCCAGCAGCTTGGGGGGGGGCCCCAATCAGCCCCAGCATTTT. The variable domain in full, with the rest retrieved from reference TRBV5-4 and TRBJ1-5, is ETGVTQSPTHLIKTRGQQVTLRCSSQSGHNTVSWYQQALGQGPQFIFQYYREEENGRGNFPPRFSGLQFPNYSSELNVNALELDDSALYLCASSLGGGPNQPQHFGDGTRLSIL.

This clone appeared a single time. This chain connects TRBV5-1 to TRBJ1-2, with 7 bases that match TRBD1. The ends lost 0 bases at V and 7 bases at J; junction bases unmatched: 12. Germline V gene lookup returns CDR1 SGHRS and CDR2 YFSETQ. This CDR3 region has 16 residues. DNA of the CDR3: TGCGCCAGCAGCTTGGTGATTTCGACAGGGAAAGTTGGCTACACCTTC. Its translation is CASSLVISTGKVGYTF.

The genes are TRBV11-2 and TRBJ2-3; D is unclear. V was pared by 5 bases and J by 6 bases, with 12 bases between. The CDR3 is 13 residues long. CDR1 and CDR2 from the germline V gene are SGHAT and FQNNGV. The DNA for the CDR3 is TGTGCCAGCAGCCCCGGCTCCGGGGATACGCAGTATTTT. This codes for CASSPGSGDTQYF.